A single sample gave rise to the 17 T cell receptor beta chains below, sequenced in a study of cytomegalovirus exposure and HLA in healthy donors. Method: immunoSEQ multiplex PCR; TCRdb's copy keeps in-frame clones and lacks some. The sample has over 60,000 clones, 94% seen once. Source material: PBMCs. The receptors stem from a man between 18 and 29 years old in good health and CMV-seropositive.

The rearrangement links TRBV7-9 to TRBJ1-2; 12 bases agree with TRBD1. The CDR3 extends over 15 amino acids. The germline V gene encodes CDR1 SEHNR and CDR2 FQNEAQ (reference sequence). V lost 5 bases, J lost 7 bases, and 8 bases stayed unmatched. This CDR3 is CASSPGTGGYSGYTF. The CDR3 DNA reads TGTGCCAGCAGCCCAGGGACAGGGGGCTATTCTGGCTACACCTTC. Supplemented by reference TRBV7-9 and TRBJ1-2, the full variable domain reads DTGVSQNPRHKITKRGQNVTFRCDPISEHNRLYWYRQTLGQGPEFLTYFQNEAQLEKSRLLSDRFSAERPKGSFSTLEIQRTEQGDSAMYLCASSPGTGGYSGYTFGSGTRLTVV.

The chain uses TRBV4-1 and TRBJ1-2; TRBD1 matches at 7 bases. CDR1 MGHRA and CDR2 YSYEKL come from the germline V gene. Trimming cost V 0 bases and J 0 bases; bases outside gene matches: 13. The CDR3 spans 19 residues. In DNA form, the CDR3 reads TGCGCCAGCAGCCAAGATCACGAGGGGGCAAACGGAGCTAACTATGGCTACACCTTC. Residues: CASSQDHEGANGANYGYTF.

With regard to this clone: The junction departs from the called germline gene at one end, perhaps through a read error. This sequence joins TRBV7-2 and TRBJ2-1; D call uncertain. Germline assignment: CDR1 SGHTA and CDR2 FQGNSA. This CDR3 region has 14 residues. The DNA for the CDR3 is TGTGCCAGCGGCTTTCCCTTGTCCGGGAATGAGCAGTTCTTC. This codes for CASGFPLSGNEQFF.

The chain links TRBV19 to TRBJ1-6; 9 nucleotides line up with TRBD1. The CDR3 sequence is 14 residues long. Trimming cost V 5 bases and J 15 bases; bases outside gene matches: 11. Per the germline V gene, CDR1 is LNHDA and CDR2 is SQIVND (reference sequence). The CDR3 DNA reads TGTGCCAGTAGTTTGGGGACAGGGAAGATTCTCCTCCACTTT. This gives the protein CASSLGTGKILLHF.

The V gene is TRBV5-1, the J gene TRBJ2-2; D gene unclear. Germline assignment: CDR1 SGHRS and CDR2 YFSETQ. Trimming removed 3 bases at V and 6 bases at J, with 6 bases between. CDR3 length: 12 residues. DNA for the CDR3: TGCGCCAGCAGCTCGTGGCCCGGGGAGCTGTTTTTT. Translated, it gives CASSSWPGELFF.

CDR3 nucleotides: TGTGCCAGCAGCCGGACAGCGAACACCGGGGAGCTGTTTTTT. Its protein product is CASSRTANTGELFF. The chain links TRBV5-8 to TRBJ2-2; tentative D call: TRBD1 (6 bases). Per germline, CDR1 SGHTS and CDR2 YDEGEE. The V end was cut by 4 bases, the J end by 0 bases, with 7 bases between. This CDR3 region has 14 residues.

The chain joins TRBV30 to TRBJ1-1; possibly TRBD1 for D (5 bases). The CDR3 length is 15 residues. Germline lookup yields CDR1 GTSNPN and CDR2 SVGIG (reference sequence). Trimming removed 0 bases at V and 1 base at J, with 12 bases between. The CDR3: CAWSVKAGPNTEAFF. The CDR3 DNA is TGTGCCTGGAGTGTTAAGGCAGGGCCGAACACTGAAGCTTTCTTT. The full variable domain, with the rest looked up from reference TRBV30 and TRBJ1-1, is SQTIHQWPATLVQPVGSPLSLECTVEGTSNPNLYWYRQAAGRGLQLLFYSVGIGQISSEVPQNLSASRPQDRQFILSSKKLLLSDSGFYLCAWSVKAGPNTEAFFGQGTRLTVV.

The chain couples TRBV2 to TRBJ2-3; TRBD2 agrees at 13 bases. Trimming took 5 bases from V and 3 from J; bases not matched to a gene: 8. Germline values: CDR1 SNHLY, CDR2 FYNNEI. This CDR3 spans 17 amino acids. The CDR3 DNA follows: TGTGCCAGCAGTAGGACTAGCGGGAGCGCTACAACAGATACGCAGTATTTT. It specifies CASSRTSGSATTDTQYF.

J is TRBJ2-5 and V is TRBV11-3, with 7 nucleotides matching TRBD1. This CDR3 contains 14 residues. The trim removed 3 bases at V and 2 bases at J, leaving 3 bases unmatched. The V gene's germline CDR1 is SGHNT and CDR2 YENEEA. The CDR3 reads CASSFGQAQETQYF. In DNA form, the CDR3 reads TGTGCCAGCAGCTTCGGACAGGCTCAAGAGACCCAGTACTTC.

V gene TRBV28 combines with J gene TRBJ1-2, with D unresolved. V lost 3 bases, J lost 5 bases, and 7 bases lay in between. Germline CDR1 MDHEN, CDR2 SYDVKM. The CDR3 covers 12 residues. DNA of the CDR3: TGTGCCAGCAGTTTGGCGGGGTATGGCTACACCTTC. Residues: CASSLAGYGYTF.

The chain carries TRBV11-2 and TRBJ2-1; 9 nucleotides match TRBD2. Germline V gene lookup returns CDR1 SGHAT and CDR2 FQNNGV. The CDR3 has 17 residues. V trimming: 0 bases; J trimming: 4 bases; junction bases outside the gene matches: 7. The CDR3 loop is CASSLDRPAGGYNEQFF. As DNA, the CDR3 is TGTGCCAGCAGCTTAGATCGTCCAGCGGGGGGATACAATGAGCAGTTCTTC.

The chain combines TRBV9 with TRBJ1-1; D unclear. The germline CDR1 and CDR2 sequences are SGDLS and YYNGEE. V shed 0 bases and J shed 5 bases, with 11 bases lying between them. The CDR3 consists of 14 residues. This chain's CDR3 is CASSVEDLETEAFF. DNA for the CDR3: TGTGCCAGCAGCGTAGAGGATTTGGAGACTGAAGCTTTCTTT.

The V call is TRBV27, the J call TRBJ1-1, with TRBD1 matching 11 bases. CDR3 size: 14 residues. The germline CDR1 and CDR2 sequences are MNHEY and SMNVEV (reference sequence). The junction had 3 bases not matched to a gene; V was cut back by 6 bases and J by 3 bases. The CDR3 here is CASSPGQGDTEAFF. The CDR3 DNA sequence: TGTGCCAGCAGCCCGGGACAGGGGGACACTGAAGCTTTCTTT.

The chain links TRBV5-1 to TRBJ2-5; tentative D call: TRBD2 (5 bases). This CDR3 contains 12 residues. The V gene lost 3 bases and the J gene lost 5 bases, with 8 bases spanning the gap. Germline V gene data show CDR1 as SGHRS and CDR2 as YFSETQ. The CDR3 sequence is CASSWGAETQYF. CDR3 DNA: TGCGCCAGCAGCTGGGGAGCGGAGACCCAGTACTTC.

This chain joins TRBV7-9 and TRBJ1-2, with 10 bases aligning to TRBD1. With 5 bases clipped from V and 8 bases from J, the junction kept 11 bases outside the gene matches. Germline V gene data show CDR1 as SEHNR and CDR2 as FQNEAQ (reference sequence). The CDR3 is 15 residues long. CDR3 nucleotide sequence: TGTGCCAGCAGCAACGGGACAGGGGTAACCCTAGGCTACACCTTC. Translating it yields CASSNGTGVTLGYTF.

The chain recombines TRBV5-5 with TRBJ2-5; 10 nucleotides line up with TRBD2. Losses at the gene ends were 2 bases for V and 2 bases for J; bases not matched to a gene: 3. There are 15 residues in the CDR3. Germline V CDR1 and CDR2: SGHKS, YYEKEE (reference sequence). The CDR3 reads CASSFPLAGQETQYF. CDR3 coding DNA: TGTGCCAGCAGCTTCCCACTAGCGGGACAAGAGACCCAGTACTTC.

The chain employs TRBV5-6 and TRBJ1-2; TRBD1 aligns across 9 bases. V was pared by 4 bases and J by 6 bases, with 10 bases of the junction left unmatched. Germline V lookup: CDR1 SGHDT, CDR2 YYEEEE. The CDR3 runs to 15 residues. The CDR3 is CASSAGTGTLHGYTF. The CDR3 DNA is TGTGCCAGCAGCGCCGGGACAGGGACCTTGCATGGCTACACCTTC.